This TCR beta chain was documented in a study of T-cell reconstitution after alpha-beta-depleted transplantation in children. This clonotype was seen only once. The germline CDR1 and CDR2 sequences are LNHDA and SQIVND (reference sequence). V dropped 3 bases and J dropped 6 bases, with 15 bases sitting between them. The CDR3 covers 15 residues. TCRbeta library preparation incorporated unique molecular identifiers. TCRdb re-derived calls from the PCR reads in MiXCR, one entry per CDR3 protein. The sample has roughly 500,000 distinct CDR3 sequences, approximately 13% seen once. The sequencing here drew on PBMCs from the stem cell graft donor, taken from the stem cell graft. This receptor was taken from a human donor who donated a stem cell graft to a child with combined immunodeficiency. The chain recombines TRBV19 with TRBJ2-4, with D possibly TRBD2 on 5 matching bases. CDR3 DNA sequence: TGTGCCAGTAGTATGGATGGCCAGCGGCCAAACATTCAGTACTTC. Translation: CASSMDGQRPNIQYF.